Below, 2 T cell receptor beta chains from the same sample are listed, as sequenced in a study of cytomegalovirus exposure and HLA in healthy donors. PCR amplification relied on 60 Vbeta primers (plus 13 Jbeta primers). Libraries were prepared by immunoSEQ multiplex PCR; TCRdb keeps only in-frame clonotypes and omits some of them. The profile shows about 190,000 clones, 79% of them singletons. The sample taken for sequencing was PBMCs. The receptors were gathered from a young woman in good health and CMV-seronegative.

The rearrangement uses TRBV12-5 and TRBJ2-2, with D possibly matching TRBD2 (5 bases). CDR1 is LGHNT and CDR2 is FRNRAP in the germline V gene. CDR3 size: 15 residues. V lost 1 base to trimming and J lost 1 base, with 7 bases between them. CDR3 amino acids: CASGLGTLNTGELFF. In DNA form, the CDR3 reads TGTGCTAGTGGTTTGGGGACTCTGAACACCGGGGAGCTGTTTTTT.

This clone was recorded a few times. The chain uses TRBV7-3 and TRBJ1-1, with D hard to call. Trimming cost V 3 bases and J 0 bases, with 5 bases left between them. Per germline, CDR1 SGHTA and CDR2 FQGTGA. The CDR3 has 13 residues. This chain's CDR3 is CASSFTVNTEAFF. The CDR3 DNA follows: TGTGCCAGCAGCTTTACAGTGAACACTGAAGCTTTCTTT.